These 12 T cell receptor beta chains were all obtained from the same sample, sequenced in a study of blood T cell repertoires in COVID-19. Assay used: immunoSEQ multiplex PCR; TCRdb lists only in-frame clones, some missing. The sample lists 150,000 to 200,000 clones; roughly 81% were seen once. The source material was peripheral blood. These receptors all stem from a woman aged 80 or over with COVID-19, enrolled during active disease.

V is TRBV14 and J is TRBJ2-5, with D unresolved. Trimming removed 1 base from V and 7 bases from J, with 13 bases in between. CDR1 is SGHDN and CDR2 is FVKESK in the germline V gene. The CDR3 has 14 amino acids. CDR3 sequence (DNA): TGTGCCAGCAGCCAAGGAAAATACACCCCGACCCAGTACTTC. Its protein is CASSQGKYTPTQYF.

The chain recombines TRBV28 with TRBJ1-6; D not resolved. CDR1 is MDHEN and CDR2 is SYDVKM in the germline V gene. Trimming took off 5 bases at V and 5 bases at J, with 10 bases between the two ends. The CDR3 totals 14 residues. The CDR3 nucleotides read TGTGCCAGCAGTCCCCCCCTTCATAATTCACCCCTCCACTTT. Amino acid sequence: CASSPPLHNSPLHF. Complete variable domain (other parts from reference TRBV28 and TRBJ1-6): DVKVTQSSRYLVKRTGEKVFLECVQDMDHENMFWYRQDPGLGLRLIYFSYDVKMKEKGDIPEGYSVSREKKERFSLILESASTNQTSMYLCASSPPLHNSPLHFGNGTRLTVT.

The chain has TRBV27 and TRBJ2-1, with D tentatively TRBD2 (7 bases). The CDR3 extends over 16 amino acids. V was cut by 8 bases and J by 3 bases, with 20 bases left in between. CDR1 MNHEY and CDR2 SMNVEV come from the germline V gene (reference sequence). The CDR3 here is CASASLGGLIYNEQFF. CDR3 in DNA: TGTGCCAGCGCCTCCCTGGGGGGGCTGATCTACAATGAGCAGTTCTTC.

The V call is TRBV28, the J call TRBJ2-6, with 9 nucleotides matching TRBD1. There are 18 residues in the CDR3. Germline lookup yields CDR1 MDHEN and CDR2 SYDVKM. V lost 4 bases and J lost 0; bases outside the gene matches: 7. This CDR3 reads CASSSWDRDYSGANVLTF. DNA for the CDR3: TGTGCCAGCAGTTCCTGGGACAGGGACTACTCTGGGGCCAACGTCCTGACTTTC. Variable domain in full (rest from reference TRBV28 and TRBJ2-6): DVKVTQSSRYLVKRTGEKVFLECVQDMDHENMFWYRQDPGLGLRLIYFSYDVKMKEKGDIPEGYSVSREKKERFSLILESASTNQTSMYLCASSSWDRDYSGANVLTFGAGSRLTVL.

The chain couples TRBV5-4 to TRBJ1-1; TRBD1 might be the D (5 bases). Germline-derived CDR1 and CDR2 are SGHNT and YYREEE (reference sequence). The CDR3 covers 11 residues. Between the trimmed V and J ends, which lost 3 bases and 11 bases, there was a span of 11 bases. The CDR3: CASSSPGGAFF. The CDR3 coding sequence is TGTGCCAGCAGCTCGCCGGGGGGGGCTTTCTTT.

This rearrangement joins TRBV27 to TRBJ2-7, with TRBD2 matching 10 bases. CDR3 length equals 15 residues. Per germline, CDR1 MNHEY and CDR2 SMNVEV (reference sequence). V dropped 4 bases and J dropped 7; count of bases not matched to a gene: 10. This CDR3 reads CASSSFKAGGGEQYF. In DNA form, the CDR3 reads TGTGCCAGCAGTTCTTTTAAAGCGGGAGGGGGTGAGCAGTACTTC.

The chain joins TRBV6-5 to TRBJ2-6; 7 bases map to TRBD1. Germline values: CDR1 MNHEY, CDR2 SVGAGI. V was clipped by 6 bases and J by 0 bases; unmatched bases: 2. The CDR3 loop spans 15 amino acids. This CDR3 reads CASRTGASGANVLTF. The CDR3 nucleotides are TGTGCCAGCAGAACAGGGGCCTCTGGGGCCAACGTCCTGACTTTC.

This clone has only a few counts. At the DNA level, this CDR3 is encoded by other sequences in the same sample as well. The chain links TRBV24-1 to TRBJ2-3; no definite D call. This CDR3 is built from 13 residues. V gave up 3 bases and J gave up 2 bases, with 5 bases separating them. CDR1 KGHDR and CDR2 SFDVKD come from the germline V gene. As DNA, the CDR3 is TGTGCCACCAGTGATCCCTCCACAGATACGCAGTATTTT. This encodes CATSDPSTDTQYF.

The chain couples TRBV2 to TRBJ1-1; 9 bases match TRBD1. J lost 4 bases, V lost 11 bases, and 8 bases had no gene match. Germline CDR1 SNHLY, CDR2 FYNNEI. CDR3 length equals 13 residues. This CDR3 reads CAGNRGRGTEAFF. DNA of the CDR3: TGTGCCGGAAACAGGGGGCGCGGCACTGAAGCTTTCTTT.

V is TRBV30 and J is TRBJ1-1, with D perhaps TRBD1 (5 bases). This CDR3 spans 14 amino acids. V gave up 3 bases and J gave up 1 base, with 12 bases separating them. CDR1 is GTSNPN and CDR2 is SVGIG in the germline V gene (reference sequence). DNA for the CDR3: TGTGCCTGGAGCCTGGGACTGGGGAACACTGAAGCTTTCTTT. Translation gives CAWSLGLGNTEAFF.

This clone appeared once. CDR3 in amino acids: CASSLVYGGKETQYF. The CDR3 bases are TGTGCCAGCAGCTTAGTGTATGGGGGGAAAGAGACCCAGTACTTC. The rearrangement links TRBV11-3 to TRBJ2-5; D is perhaps TRBD2 (6 bases). Germline V lookup: CDR1 SGHNT, CDR2 YENEEA. V was pared by 1 base and J by 3 bases, with 12 bases between. CDR3 length: 15 residues.

The chain couples TRBV6-5 to TRBJ1-1; 7 bases are a match to TRBD1. Germline V CDR1 and CDR2: MNHEY, SVGAGI. The junction had 7 bases not matched to a gene; V was cut back by 6 bases and J by 3 bases. This CDR3 region has 14 residues. DNA of the CDR3: TGTGCCAGCAGAACGACAGGGCGGGACACTGAAGCTTTCTTT. This gives the protein CASRTTGRDTEAFF.